This T cell receptor (beta chain) comes out of a study of glioma-infiltrating T cells after dendritic cell vaccination. Data came from immunoSEQ multiplex PCR; TCRdb stores just in-frame clones and leaves some out. The data contain more than 95,000 clones, nearly 90% of them singletons. V was cut by 9 bases and J by 6 bases, with 27 bases left in between. The germline gives CDR1 LNHDA, CDR2 SQIVND (reference sequence). The CDR3 consists of 17 residues. This clone was recorded only once. Other DNA sequences from this sample encode an identical CDR3 as well. The time point is: after dendritic cell vaccination, including at tumor progression/relapse.

The clonotype was recovered from a human donor with glioblastoma. The specimen comprised blood, sampled after dendritic cell vaccination. This rearrangement joins TRBV19 to TRBJ1-5, with D tentatively TRBD1 (6 bases). CDR3 bases: TGTGCCAGCAGGAAGAACGGACAGCTTGGGAGGGGTCAGCCCCAGCATTTT. Protein product: CASRKNGQLGRGQPQHF.